This TCR beta chain emerged from a study of beta chain features in type 1 diabetes. With 7 bases clipped from V and 7 bases from J, the junction kept 14 bases outside the gene matches. Germline-derived CDR1 and CDR2 are MNHNS and SASEGT. The length of the CDR3 is 15 residues. Isolated RNA was reverse transcribed in full, so expressed TCRB transcripts were sequenced. Here immunoSEQ multiplex PCR was the method, and the copy in TCRdb shows in-frame clones only, minus some. Seen here are 200,000 to 250,000 clones, about 10% observed once, and the top ten hold under 0.045%. The sequenced sample was naive CD4+ T cells from blood. This TCR came from a woman between 18 and 29 years old in good health. The chain carries TRBV6-1 and TRBJ2-7; TRBD1 matches 9 bases. As DNA, the CDR3 is TGTGCCAGCACCCGGAAAGCCGGGACAGGGATTGAGCAGTACTTC. Translated, it gives CASTRKAGTGIEQYF.